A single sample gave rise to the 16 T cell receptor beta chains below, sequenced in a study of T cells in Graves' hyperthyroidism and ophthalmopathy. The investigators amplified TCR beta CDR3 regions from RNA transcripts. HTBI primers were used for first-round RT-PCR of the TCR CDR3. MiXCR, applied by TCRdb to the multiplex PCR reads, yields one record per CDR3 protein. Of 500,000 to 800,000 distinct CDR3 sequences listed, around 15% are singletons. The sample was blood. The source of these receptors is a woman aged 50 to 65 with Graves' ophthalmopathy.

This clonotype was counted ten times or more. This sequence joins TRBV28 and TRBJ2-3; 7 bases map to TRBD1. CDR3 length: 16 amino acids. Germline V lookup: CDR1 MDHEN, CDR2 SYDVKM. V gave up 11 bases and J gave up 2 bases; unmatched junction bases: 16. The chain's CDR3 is CALGQVNPWATDTQYF. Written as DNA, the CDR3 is TGTGCCCTAGGACAGGTAAATCCTTGGGCCACAGATACGCAGTATTTT.

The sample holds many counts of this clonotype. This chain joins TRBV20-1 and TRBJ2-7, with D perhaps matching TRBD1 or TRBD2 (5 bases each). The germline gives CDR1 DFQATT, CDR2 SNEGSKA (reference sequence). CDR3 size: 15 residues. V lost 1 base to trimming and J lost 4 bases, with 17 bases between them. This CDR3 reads CSARAPRGLSYEQYF. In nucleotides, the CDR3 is TGCAGTGCTAGAGCCCCGAGGGGCCTGAGTTACGAGCAGTACTTC.

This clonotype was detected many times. CDR3 residues: CASSSTDRTAIYEQYF. The CDR3, as DNA: TGTGCCAGCAGCTCGACCGATCGGACAGCAATCTACGAGCAGTACTTC. The chain links TRBV13 to TRBJ2-7; D perhaps matches TRBD1 (6 bases). This CDR3 comprises 16 residues. Germline CDR1 PRHDT, CDR2 FYEKMQ (reference sequence). V lost 4 bases and J lost 3, with 19 bases in between.

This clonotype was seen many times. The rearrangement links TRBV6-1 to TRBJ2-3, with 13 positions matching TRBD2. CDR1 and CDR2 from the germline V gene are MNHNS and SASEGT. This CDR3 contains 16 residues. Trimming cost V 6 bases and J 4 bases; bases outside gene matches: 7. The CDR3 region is CASSPITSGRADTQYF. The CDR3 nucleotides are TGTGCCAGCAGCCCGATTACTAGCGGGAGGGCAGATACGCAGTATTTT.

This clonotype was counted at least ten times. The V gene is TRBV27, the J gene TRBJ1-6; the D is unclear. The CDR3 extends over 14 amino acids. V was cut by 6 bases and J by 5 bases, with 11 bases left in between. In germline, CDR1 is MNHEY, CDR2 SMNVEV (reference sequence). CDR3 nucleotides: TGTGCCAGCAGCTCCCCGCCGAATAATTCACCCCTCCACTTT. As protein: CASSSPPNNSPLHF.

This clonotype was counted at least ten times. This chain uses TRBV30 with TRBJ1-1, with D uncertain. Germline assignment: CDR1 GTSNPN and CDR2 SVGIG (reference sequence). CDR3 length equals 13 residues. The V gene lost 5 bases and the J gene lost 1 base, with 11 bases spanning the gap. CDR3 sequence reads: CAWRVSANTEAFF. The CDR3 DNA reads TGTGCCTGGCGGGTATCCGCGAACACTGAAGCTTTCTTT.

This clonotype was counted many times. The CDR3 bases are TGTGCCAGCACAGGGTCGACCGGAAATTCACCCCTCCACTTT. As protein: CASTGSTGNSPLHF. The V gene is TRBV27, the J gene TRBJ1-6; TRBD1 is a possible D gene (5 bases). Per the germline V gene, CDR1 is MNHEY and CDR2 is SMNVEV (reference sequence). Trimming took 7 bases from V and 7 from J, leaving 14 bases between them. The CDR3 has 14 residues.

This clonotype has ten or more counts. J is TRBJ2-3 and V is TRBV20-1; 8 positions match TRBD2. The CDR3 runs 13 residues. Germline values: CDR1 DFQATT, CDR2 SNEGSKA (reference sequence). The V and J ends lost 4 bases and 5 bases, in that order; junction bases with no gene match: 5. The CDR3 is CSANGLAVDTQYF. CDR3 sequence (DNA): TGCAGTGCTAACGGACTAGCTGTAGATACGCAGTATTTT.

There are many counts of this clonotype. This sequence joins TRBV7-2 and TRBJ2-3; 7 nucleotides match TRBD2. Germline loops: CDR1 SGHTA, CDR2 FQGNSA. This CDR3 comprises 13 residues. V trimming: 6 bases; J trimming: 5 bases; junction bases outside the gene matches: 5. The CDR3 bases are TGTGCCAGCAGGACTAGCCTTAGAGATACGCAGTATTTT. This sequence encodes CASRTSLRDTQYF. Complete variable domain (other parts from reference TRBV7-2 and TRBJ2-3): GAGVSQSPSNKVTEKGKDVELRCDPISGHTALYWYRQSLGQGLEFLIYFQGNSAPDKSGLPSDRFSAERTGGSVSTLTIQRTQQEDSAVYLCASRTSLRDTQYFGPGTRLTVL.

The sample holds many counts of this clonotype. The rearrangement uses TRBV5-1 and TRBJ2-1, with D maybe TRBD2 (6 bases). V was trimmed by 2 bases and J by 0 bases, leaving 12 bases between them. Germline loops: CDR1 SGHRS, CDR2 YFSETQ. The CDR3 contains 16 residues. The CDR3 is CASSLGLAISYNEQFF. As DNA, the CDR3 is TGCGCCAGCAGCTTAGGTCTAGCGATCTCCTACAATGAGCAGTTCTTC.

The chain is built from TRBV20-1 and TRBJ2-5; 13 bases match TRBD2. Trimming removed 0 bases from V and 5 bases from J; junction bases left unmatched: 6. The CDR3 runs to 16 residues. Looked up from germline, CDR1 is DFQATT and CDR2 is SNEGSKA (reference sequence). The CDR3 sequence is CSARDSGTSGTETQYF. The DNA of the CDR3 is TGCAGTGCTAGAGATAGCGGGACTAGCGGGACGGAGACCCAGTACTTC.

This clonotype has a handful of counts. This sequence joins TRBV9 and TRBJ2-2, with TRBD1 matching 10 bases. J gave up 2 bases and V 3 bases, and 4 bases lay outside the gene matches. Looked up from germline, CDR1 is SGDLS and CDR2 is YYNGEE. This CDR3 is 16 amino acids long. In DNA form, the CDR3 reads TGTGCCAGCAGCGCCTGGACAGGGGGAAACACCGGGGAGCTGTTTTTT. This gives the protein CASSAWTGGNTGELFF.

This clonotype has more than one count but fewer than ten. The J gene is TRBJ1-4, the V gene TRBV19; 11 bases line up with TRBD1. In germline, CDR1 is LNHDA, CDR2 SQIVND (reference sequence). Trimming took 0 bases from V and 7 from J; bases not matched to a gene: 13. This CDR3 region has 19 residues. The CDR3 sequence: CASSIDRRTGGDGLEKLFF. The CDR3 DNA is TGTGCCAGTAGTATAGATCGCCGGACAGGGGGCGATGGGCTTGAAAAACTGTTTTTT.

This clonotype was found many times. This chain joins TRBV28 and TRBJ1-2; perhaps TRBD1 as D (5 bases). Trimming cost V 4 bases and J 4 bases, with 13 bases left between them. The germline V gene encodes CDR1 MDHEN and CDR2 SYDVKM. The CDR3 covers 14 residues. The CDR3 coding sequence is TGTGCCAGCAGTTCGAGGGGTGAAGGCTATGGCTACACCTTC. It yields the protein CASSSRGEGYGYTF.

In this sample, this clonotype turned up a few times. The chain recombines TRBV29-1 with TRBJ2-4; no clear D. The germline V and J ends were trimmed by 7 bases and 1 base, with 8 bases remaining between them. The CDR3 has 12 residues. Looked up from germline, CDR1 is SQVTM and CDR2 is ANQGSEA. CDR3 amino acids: CSALVAKNIQYF. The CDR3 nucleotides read TGCAGCGCCCTAGTCGCCAAAAACATTCAGTACTTC.

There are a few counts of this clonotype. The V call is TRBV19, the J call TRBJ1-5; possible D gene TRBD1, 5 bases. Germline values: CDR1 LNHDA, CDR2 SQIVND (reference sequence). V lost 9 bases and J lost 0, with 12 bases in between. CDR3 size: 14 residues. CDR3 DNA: TGTGCCAGCCTACAGGTTTATAGCAATCAGCCCCAGCATTTT. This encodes CASLQVYSNQPQHF.